The T cell receptor beta chain under discussion was sequenced for a study of T cell responses to AZD1222 COVID-19 vaccine. Whole-study findings and limits: Increased Spike-specific TCR breadth and depth were observed after two AZD1222 doses. Baseline serostatus was positive in only 5 to 7 AZD1222 recipients. Repertoires were obtained solely post-peak T cell response.

Clones were sequenced by immunoSEQ multiplex PCR, and TCRdb holds only the in-frame ones, with some missing. This table holds roughly 120,000 clones, 70% to 90% found once. About this clone itself: No antigen is known for it. A read error may account for a junction end that differs from germline.

The receptor's source is an adult in good health. The sample here was peripheral blood, taken on day 0 of AZD1222 vaccination.

This chain's CDR3 is CASRGQSSFNSPLHF. The CDR3 DNA reads as TGTGCCAGCAGGGGACAGTCCTCCTTTAATTCACCCCTCCACTTT. The gene calls are TRBV6-5 and TRBJ1-6; 7 bases are shared with TRBD1. The CDR3 loop spans 15 amino acids. Germline lookup yields CDR1 MNHEY and CDR2 SVGAGI.